The source of this T cell receptor (beta chain) is a study of beta chain features in type 1 diabetes. Isolated RNA was reverse transcribed in full, so expressed TCRB transcripts were sequenced. Here immunoSEQ multiplex PCR was the method, and the copy in TCRdb shows in-frame clones only, minus some. The sample holds under 150,000 clones, roughly 17% seen once. Germline V gene sequence: CDR1 MNHNY, CDR2 SVGAGI (reference sequence). The trim removed 6 bases at V and 3 bases at J, leaving 7 bases unmatched. There are 15 residues in the CDR3. Study-wide points: All four CD4+ subsets from Type 1 diabetes patients carried moderately but significantly shorter TCRB CDR3s.

Only a few counts were recorded for this clone. Its cognate antigen is unknown. This chain links TRBV6-6 with TRBJ2-7, with 11 bases lining up with TRBD2. Sequenced: central memory CD4+ T cells from blood. This clonotype originated in a man between 18 and 35 years old with type 1 diabetes. As DNA, the CDR3 is TGTGCCAGCAGACCCGGGACTAGCGGCCTCTACGAGCAGTACTTC. This translates into CASRPGTSGLYEQYF.